Here is one T cell receptor beta chain with its context. This clone came up many times. What this receptor recognizes is not known. No base qualities exist here, and no much larger clone lies one base off it. The time point label for this specimen denotes: pretreatment peripheral blood. A total of under 30 patients with locally advanced or metastatic urothelial carcinoma, treated at Memorial Sloan Kettering on a trial protocol, made up the cohort. Peripheral blood mononuclear cells were collected pretreatment and during treatment, at between 1 and 8 total time points per patient. The Qiagen DNeasy Blood extraction kit was used to purify genomic DNA from total PBMCs and from tumor samples. Collected pretreatment and during treatment, PBMCs were isolated and stored as previously described. To estimate absolute template abundance from read counts, synthetic TCR analog templates were spiked into each PCR. Using the immunoSEQ assay, TCRbeta CDR3 regions were amplified from genomic DNA with bias-controlled V and J gene primers. Sequencing of rearranged TCRbeta segments was done at approximately 20X coverage. The study's own analysis went as follows. Clustering was used to correct sequencing errors, and CDR3s were annotated against IMGT to assign V, D and J genes. Out-of-frame and stop-codon sequences were excluded, and only productive TCRbeta rearrangements were used in downstream analyses. To compute clonality, Shannon entropy was normalized by the log of the number of unique productive sequences and then subtracted from one. Clones differing between time points or between blood and tumor were identified by Fisher's exact test with Benjamini-Hochberg correction at adjusted p below 0.01. TCRdb obtained this table from immuneACCESS and retained in-frame rearrangements with V and J assigned. These tables miss some clones; where compared with another copy, unresolved V genes account for less than half of the shortfall, and the remainder is unexplained. For V, J and clone size, that table is used; D and trimming come from the DNA. This sample comprises roughly 90,000 clones, around 92% of them detected only once. The ten largest clones take up 0.85% to 1% of the sample.

These data originate in a study of PD-L1 blockade in urothelial cancer (dated by TCRdb to 2016 to 2017). For the study in its entirety: Every patient began therapy in 2014 and was given atezolizumab 1,200 mg intravenously every 3 weeks. An exploratory multi-omic analysis was conducted of the somatic, immune and clinical correlates of response to PD-L1 blockade with atezolizumab in urothelial cancer. Durable clinical benefit meant progression-free survival longer than 6 months, and TCR features were also tested against progression-free and overall survival. In the same patients who had TCR sequencing, pretreatment tumors also underwent whole exome sequencing and RNA sequencing. Twenty-nine patients had pretreatment blood TCR-seq, about 25 had at least one posttreatment blood collection, and about 25 had tumor TCR-seq. Patients had an ECOG performance status of 0 or 1 and had received between 0 and 3 prior chemotherapy regimens. Blood samples yielded a median of 141,255 T cells and tens of thousands of unique TCRs, with median clonality approximately 0.08. Blood samples were analyzed at 3 weeks after treatment start (second dose) and at 6 weeks after treatment start. About 10 patients achieved durable clinical benefit and approximately 19 did not. About 85% of the roughly 29 patients were males with bladder-origin urothelial cancer, and about 65% of the roughly 30 reported a prior smoking history. Pretreatment tumor samples and matched peripheral blood, collected serially before and after atezolizumab treatment, underwent TCR sequencing. The full study reports these points: Small sample size (n ≈ 27) and many exploratory analyses mean the results are intended to be hypothesis-generating. At 3 weeks after the start of treatment, tumor-associated TCR clones in peripheral blood had expanded more in patients with durable benefit (n ≈ 24, p = 0.022). A pretreatment peripheral blood TCR clonality below the median was linked to improved progression-free and overall survival.

This receptor was taken from a woman aged 80 or over with urothelial cancer. The material was PBMCs, obtained around atezolizumab (anti-PD-L1) treatment.

The nucleotide sequence is TGTGCCATCAGTCCCATAACAGGGGGCGCCGGCTACACCTTC. The encoded protein is CAISPITGGAGYTF. Rearrangement joined TRBV10-3 to TRBJ1-2, and 9 bases in between align with TRBD1. The CDR3 holds 14 amino acids from the cysteine to the phenylalanine. Of the read, only the CDR3 DNA is kept; its 42 bases are in frame from base 1. The V end gives up 5 bases and the J end 8 bases, leaving 9 bases in the junction not matched to a gene. CDR1 and CDR2 are drawn from the germline V gene: ENHRY, SYGVKD.